The sequence of this T cell receptor (beta chain) was determined in a study of cytomegalovirus exposure and HLA in healthy donors (dated by TCRdb to the late 2010s). Some background on the complete study: In an earlier analysis of about 560 of the donors, around 300 Gb of sequence data and 120 million or so unique TCR beta sequences from about 179 million T cells were reported. Roughly 320 gigabases of sequencing data and 70 million to 95 million unique TCR sequences made up an early release that covered approximately 650 HLA-typed donors. Among the roughly 390 genotyped donors, roughly 80% belonged to the genetic ancestry cluster associated with self-reported Caucasian donors. The study was designed to test whether signatures of past pathogen exposure could be identified by cataloging public T cell receptors. The study used immunosequencing to profile the T cell repertoires of approximately 650 subjects and linked those repertoires to cytomegalovirus serostatus. Besides the first cohort of around 670 subjects, a separate validation cohort made up of 90 to 150 different subjects was used. High-throughput TCR immunosequencing, statistical association of individual TCRs with disease status, and machine learning were combined to predict cytomegalovirus infection status. A later analysis re-analyzed previously published TCR beta repertoires from approximately 700 donors and added high-resolution HLA genotyping to study TCR occurrence patterns. In the later analysis, no new phenotypic data were used to find candidate immune exposures; instead, reliance was placed on TCR beta sequences and their occurrence across donors. In an earlier analysis of roughly 540 of the donors, high-throughput TCR beta sequencing was used to judge whether each TCR beta V gene segment behaved as functional or pseudogenic. Donor age, sex, ethnicity and CMV serostatus were compiled together with the repertoire data. In a later genetic analysis, genome-wide SNP genotypes for about 55% of the roughly 700 donors were used, and that subset was treated as a discovery cohort. All discovery cohort repertoires had been generated using a single sequencing platform. HLA typing covered class I and class II loci at four-digit resolution. Typing coverage differed by locus: A, B, C, DRB1 and DQB1 were typed in roughly 629-640 donors, DQA1 in around 500, DPA1 in 600 to 610, and DPB1 in around 440. Five DR-DQ haplotypes were handled as single units for association and clustering, since linkage in the cohort was strong. Among around 400 genotyped donors of the cohort, an average of 235,054 unique TCR beta nucleotide sequences were sequenced per donor, around 20% of them non-productive. On the study overall, not on this receptor specifically: Immune exposure information for the cohort was limited to CMV serostatus. A further reported finding was that TCR beta sequences accurately predicted the HLA-A and HLA-B alleles for most subjects in the first cohort. Because some donors lacked HLA typing at each locus, the association tests relied only on the typed subset. In a later analysis, TCR association rates were found to vary across HLA loci, with the most associated TCRs seen for DRB1 alleles and the fewest for HLA-C alleles. Some IMGT-functional V segments, including TRBV6-2 and TRBV6-3, could not be told apart with the 87-base-pair reads, so those segments were excluded. A later genetic analysis reported fewer N-insertions in productive TCRs among donors in an Asian-associated ancestry cluster than the approximately 700-donor mean. An earlier analysis of several hundred of the donors showed that most TCR beta V segments appeared in productive rearrangements either about 87% or about 30% of the time, which broadly matched IMGT annotations. In the study, 150 to 200 TCR beta chains were listed as associated with cytomegalovirus. It was suggested by the authors that the approach could potentially be generalized to other disease states and immunological phenotypes. Because counts were too low, roughly 16 rarely observed V segments, including chromosome 9 orphons, were excluded from the earlier analysis of several hundred of the donors. In a later analysis, HLA-associated TCR beta chains were found to be more clonally expanded and to have lower generation probabilities than equally common non-associated chains. Most TCR sequences were observed very rarely across donors, whereas some public TCRs were present in many individuals. Cytomegalovirus status was reported to be diagnosed by the classifier with high specificity and sensitivity in both the original and validation cohorts. A later analysis reported that several top co-occurrence clusters appeared linked to parvovirus B19, influenza, CMV and Epstein-Barr virus. According to a later analysis, most CMV-associated TCR beta chains appeared to be HLA-restricted, and the HLA associations seemed to be driven largely by CMV exposure. Specific HLA alleles were associated with some 15,000 TCR beta sequences at a false discovery rate of 0.05 in a later analysis. In a later genetic analysis, a missense DCLRE1C variant was associated with V-gene and J-gene trimming of TCR beta chains, and the association was replicated in an independent cohort. Presence/absence analyses assumed roughly uniform sequencing depth across donors, an assumption that may not hold. Three of the identified cytomegalovirus-associated TCR beta chains were confirmed in vitro to be specific for cytomegalovirus antigens. The cohort was sequenced for TCR beta chains only, and without alpha or paired-chain data the features that could be detected were limited. Correlated functional status among segregating V segments might be attributable to linkage disequilibrium, but an unknown experimental factor could not be ruled out. A cluster of highly shared sequence variants was judged likely to be a technical artifact of the sequencing pipeline. Assigning TCR associations to individual alleles was difficult when HLA alleles, especially DR and DQ, strongly co-occurred.

The library was built by means of the immunoSEQ multiplex PCR assay. The multiplex PCR relied on a mix of 60 forward primers for TCR Vbeta segments and 13 reverse primers for TCR Jbeta segments. A multiplex PCR assay on genomic DNA amplified the CDR3 region of rearranged TCR beta genes. On the Illumina HiSeq System, the amplified TCR beta libraries were sequenced as 87-base-pair reads. In the source study's methods: Across the 640 or so repertoires, a later analysis counted some 80 million unique TCR beta chains, roughly 11 million of which were shared by at least two donors. A nearest-neighbor algorithm error-corrected the raw reads and collapsed the reads into unique sequences, merging closely related sequences to remove PCR and sequencing errors. CDR3 sequences were aligned to IMGT reference sequences to assign V, D and J gene segments. For a sequence to be retained, at least a six-nucleotide match to both a V gene segment and a J gene segment was required. Rearrangements were classified as productive when the CDR3 lacked stop codons and remained in frame with V and J, and all other rearrangements were classified as non-productive. Following IMGT convention, CDR3 was defined as the stretch from the second conserved V-encoded cysteine to the conserved J-encoded phenylalanine. In an earlier analysis of 500 to 650 of the donors, sequences lacking an unambiguous match to a single V gene segment were excluded. In an earlier analysis of several hundred of the donors, V segments were called functional above 56.7% productive rearrangements and were called segregating when the between-donor standard deviation exceeded 5%. A statistical classification framework was built to diagnose cytomegalovirus status from the catalog of TCR beta chain sequences. A later analysis assigned V and J genes by comparing TCR nucleotide sequences with IMGT/GENE-DB human TR gene sequences. Using the TCRdist pipeline, a later analysis assigned CDR3 sequences along with most-parsimonious VDJ recombination scenarios. In a later analysis, each TCR beta chain was defined by its CDR3 amino acid sequence together with its V-gene family, and reads lacking a unique V-gene family were excluded. To address suspected cross-contamination and a sequencing artifact, a later analysis removed over 500 highly shared, low-generation-probability nucleotide sequences. For each public chain, a later analysis derived a clonal expansion index from normalized ranks of inferred template counts within each repertoire. Generation probabilities in a later analysis came from a VDJ recombination model fitted to out-of-frame rearrangements, and those results were checked against IGoR. A later analysis scored TCR-TCR, TCR-HLA and TCR-CMV co-occurrence with hypergeometric tests, applying a repertoire-size bias correction to TCR pairs. To estimate false discovery rates, a later analysis permuted the HLA or CMV assignments 20 times. In a later analysis, co-occurring TCRs were grouped using DBSCAN, with TCRdist sequence similarity added in when clustering inside HLA-allele-positive subsets. Repertoires with fewer than 30,000 or more than 120,000 public chains, plus five repertoires with anomalous nucleotide sharing, were excluded from co-occurrence clustering. TCRdb mirrors the immuneACCESS table, restricted to in-frame sequences. Some clones are absent from its copies; in checked studies, under half trace to an unresolved V gene, and the reason for the others is unknown. V, J and clone size derive from that table, while D and trimming were established from the DNA sequence. In this sample the table shows under 300,000 clones, 81% of which occur a single time. Almost 8% of the sample comes from the top ten.

On this clone itself: Its binding antigen is unknown. The record has no base qualities; no much larger clone is one base away.

The cohort comprised 666 healthy bone marrow donors. At the time of sampling, every cohort member was nominally healthy, though immune exposures that went unrecorded were likely present. The donor was CMV seropositive and was included in the group of 270 or so seropositive cohort members. A peripheral blood sample was collected from each donor, and TCR beta sequencing was performed on peripheral blood mononuclear cells. Genomic DNA was extracted from the blood cell samples with the Qiagen DNeasy Blood Extraction Kit. CDR3 length: 15 amino acids, cysteine to phenylalanine. Only CDR3 DNA remains: 45 bases, in frame from the first base. Ends trimmed: V by 0 bases, J by 0 bases; bases unmatched to a gene: 2. The germline V gene specifies SGDLS as CDR1 and YYNGEE as CDR2.

This TCR came from an older woman in good health and CMV-seropositive. The sequence joins TRBV9 to TRBJ1-2; the junction holds 7 bases that match TRBD1. The sample comprised PBMCs. The encoded CDR3 is CASSVGDSPNYGYTF. The nucleotides read TGTGCCAGCAGCGTAGGGGACAGTCCTAACTATGGCTACACCTTC.